This T cell receptor beta chain was identified in a study of control samples from healthy donors and cancer patients. There are 16 residues in the CDR3. V was clipped by 0 bases and J by 2 bases; unmatched bases: 4. From germline, CDR1 is MGHRA and CDR2 YSYEKL. Produced via immunoSEQ multiplex PCR; TCRdb's table is partial and in-frame only. Among over 60,000 clones listed, roughly 85% were seen once. This TCR came from a man aged 40-55 years in good health. This chain joins TRBV4-1 and TRBJ2-7; TRBD2 matches at 10 bases. Material for sequencing was blood. The CDR3 reads CASSQDRTSGTYEQYF. In nucleotides, the CDR3 is TGCGCCAGCAGCCAAGATCGAACTAGCGGGACCTACGAGCAGTACTTC.